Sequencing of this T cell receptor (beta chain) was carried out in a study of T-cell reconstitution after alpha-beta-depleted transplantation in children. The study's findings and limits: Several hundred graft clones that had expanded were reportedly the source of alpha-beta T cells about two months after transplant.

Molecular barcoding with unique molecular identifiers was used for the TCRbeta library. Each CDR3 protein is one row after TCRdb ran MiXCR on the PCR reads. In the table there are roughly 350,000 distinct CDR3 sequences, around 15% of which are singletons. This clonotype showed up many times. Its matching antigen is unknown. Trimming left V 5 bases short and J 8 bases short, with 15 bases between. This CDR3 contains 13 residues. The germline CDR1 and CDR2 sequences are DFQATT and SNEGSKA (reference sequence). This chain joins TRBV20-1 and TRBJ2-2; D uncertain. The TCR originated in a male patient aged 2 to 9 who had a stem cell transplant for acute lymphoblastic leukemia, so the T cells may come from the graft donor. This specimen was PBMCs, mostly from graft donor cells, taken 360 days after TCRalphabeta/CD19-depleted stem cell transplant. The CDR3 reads CSAQLRQKGELFF. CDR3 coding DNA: TGCAGTGCTCAACTCCGTCAGAAAGGGGAGCTGTTTTTT.